This is a list of T cell receptor beta chains from one sample in a study of neoadjuvant anti-PD-1 for oral cavity cancer. Repertoires were generated with immunoSEQ multiplex PCR, while TCRdb's copy carries only in-frame clones and drops some. The sample lists tens of thousands of clones, approximately 80% occurring once. The source was PBMCs, collected before nivolumab (anti-PD-1) treatment. These receptors originate from a person between 40 and 80 years old with oral cavity squamous cell carcinoma. Each CDR3 is given with its conserved first and last residue. D genes are given only for firm matches. Not all rows give a size; the values are once, few, many and, for expanded clones, a class.

clone size	V gene	D gene	J gene	CDR3 DNA	CDR3 protein
-	TRBV5-1	TRBD2	TRBJ2-2	TGCGCCAGCAGCTCCCGGACTAGCGGGGGGGTGTACACCGGGGAGCTGTTTTTT	CASSSRTSGGVYTGELFF
-	TRBV28	-	TRBJ2-1	TGTGCCAGCCAACCTGCAGGCTCTAATTACAATGAGCAGTTCTTC	CASQPAGSNYNEQFF
-	TRBV14	TRBD1	TRBJ2-5	TGTGCCAGCAGCCGCTACAGGGGGCTGCAGCTGGAGACCCAGTACTTC	CASSRYRGLQLETQYF
-	TRBV28	TRBD1	TRBJ1-2	TGTGCCAGCAGGAAAACAGGGGTTGGCTACACCTTC	CASRKTGVGYTF
few	TRBV10-1	-	TRBJ1-2	TGCGCCAGCAGTGTAGACCTCTCTAGGGGCTACACCTTC	CASSVDLSRGYTF
-	TRBV19	-	TRBJ2-2	TGTGCCAGTAGCCTCCGGAGGGTGGGTCCCGGGGAGCTGTTTTTT	CASSLRRVGPGELFF
few	TRBV9	-	TRBJ1-3	TGTGCCAGCAGCGTAACCGGGACGAGCTCTGGAAACACCATATATTTT	CASSVTGTSSGNTIYF
-	TRBV28	-	TRBJ1-4	TGTGCCAGCAGTTTATGGAGCCGGGAATTAAGCGAAGAAAAACTGTTTTTT	CASSLWSRELSEEKLFF
-	TRBV6-6	-	TRBJ1-5	TGTGCCAGCAGTTACTCGAAGGTGAATCAGCCCCAGCATTTT	CASSYSKVNQPQHF
-	TRBV27	-	TRBJ2-1	TGTGCCAGCAGTTTATCGGAGACTAAAGGGCAGTTCTTC	CASSLSETKGQFF
once	TRBV4-2	TRBD2	TRBJ2-7	TGTGCCAGCAGCCAAGATCCTAGCGGGGGGGCCGCCGAGCAGTACTTC	CASSQDPSGGAAEQYF
-	TRBV9	TRBD1	TRBJ1-1	TGTGCCAGCAGCGGAGGGGGACAGGGGACCACTGAAGCTTTCTTT	CASSGGGQGTTEAFF
-	TRBV9	TRBD2	TRBJ2-2	TGTGCCAGCAGCTTCCCTAGCGGGAGGCGGGATACCGGGGAGCTGTTTTTT	CASSFPSGRRDTGELFF
-	TRBV11-3	-	TRBJ2-5	TGTGCCAGCAGCGAGTCCTCAGCCAAGACCCAGTACTTC	CASSESSAKTQYF
-	TRBV5-1	-	TRBJ1-4	TGCGCCAGCAGGGAGGGACGGGCCGATGAAAAACTGTTTTTT	CASREGRADEKLFF
-	TRBV28	-	TRBJ1-1	TGTGCCAGCAGAACAGGGCCTGTGAACACTGAAGCTTTCTTT	CASRTGPVNTEAFF
once	TRBV7-2	TRBD1	TRBJ2-7	TGTGCCAGCAGCTCGAACAGGGGGTTAGGCTCCTACGAGCAGTACTTC	CASSSNRGLGSYEQYF
-	TRBV11-2	-	TRBJ1-3	TGTGCCAGCAGCTTAGGGACAGCTGGAAACACCATATATTTT	CASSLGTAGNTIYF
-	TRBV11-1	TRBD2	TRBJ2-6	TGTGCCAGCAGCTTCGGACTAGCGGACCGCTCTGGGGCCAACGTCCTGACTTTC	CASSFGLADRSGANVLTF
once	TRBV30	-	TRBJ1-2	TGTGCCTGGAGGGGGGGGCTAGGCTACACCTTC	CAWRGGLGYTF
-	TRBV10-1	-	TRBJ2-5	TGCGCCAGTCTAAATCTCCCTGGGGTCCAAGAGACCCAGTACTTC	CASLNLPGVQETQYF
-	TRBV9	-	TRBJ2-1	TGTGCCAGCAGTTTCCGCGACAGACTCAATGAGCAGTTCTTC	CASSFRDRLNEQFF
-	TRBV27	-	TRBJ2-5	TGTGCCAGCAGTTTATACCCCTGGGGGAACCAAGAGACCCAGTACTTC	CASSLYPWGNQETQYF
-	TRBV7-9	TRBD1	TRBJ1-5	TGTGCCAGCAGCTTAGAGGGGGCCGCTCAGCCCCAGCATTTT	CASSLEGAAQPQHF
once	TRBV19	-	TRBJ1-5	TGTGCCAGTATGGGGGACCTTCCATTTGGCAATCAGCCCCAGCATTTT	CASMGDLPFGNQPQHF
-	TRBV15	TRBD1	TRBJ1-1	TGTGCCACCAGCAGAGGTGGACAGGGGAGTACTGAAGCTTTCTTT	CATSRGGQGSTEAFF
-	TRBV28	-	TRBJ2-7	TGTGCCAGCAGTCTATACCGGGACAACTACGAGCAGTACTTC	CASSLYRDNYEQYF
-	TRBV6-5	-	TRBJ2-7	TGTGCCAGCAGCCCTGTTCACGAGCAGTACTTC	CASSPVHEQYF
few	TRBV6-5	-	TRBJ1-6	TGTGCCAGCAGTTACTCACCAGGGAACGATTCACCCCTCCACTTT	CASSYSPGNDSPLHF
-	TRBV12-2	-	TRBJ1-1	TGTGCAAGTCGCTTTGACAGCCGCAACACTGAAGCTTTCTTT	CASRFDSRNTEAFF
-	TRBV10-3	-	TRBJ2-7	TGTGCCATCAGTGACAGCTCCTACGAGCAGTACTTC	CAISDSSYEQYF
few	TRBV10-3	-	TRBJ1-5	TGTGCCATCAGTGAGGGTTTGAGCAATCAGCCCCAGCATTTT	CAISEGLSNQPQHF
many	TRBV20-1	-	TRBJ2-1	TGCAGTGCTGATCGTAACAATGAGCAGTTCTTC	CSADRNNEQFF
-	TRBV18	TRBD2	TRBJ2-5	TGTGCCAGCTCACTCGTGGATAGCGGGAGGGGACAAGAGACCCAGTACTTC	CASSLVDSGRGQETQYF
-	TRBV9	-	TRBJ2-3	TGTGCCAGCAGCGTCCCTCTGCGACAGACGATTAGCACAGATACGCAGTATTTT	CASSVPLRQTISTDTQYF
-	TRBV10-3	-	TRBJ1-1	TGTGCCATCAGTGGCGCGAACACTGAAGCTTTCTTT	CAISGANTEAFF